A selection of T cell receptor beta chains follows, all from one sample in a study of shared clonotypes between healthy human individuals. The assay was immunoSEQ multiplex PCR, and TCRdb's table has in-frame clones only and misses some. Of roughly 550,000 clones in the sample, 95% to 96% were seen once. Sequences were obtained from naive CD8+ T cells sorted from blood. The receptors come from a woman aged 25 to 39 in good health. The CDR3 runs from the conserved cysteine through the conserved F or W. The D gene is left open where the match is weak. Size values are once, few and many counts, or a class for expanded clones, and some rows have none.

J gene | D gene | clone size | V gene | CDR3 DNA | CDR3 protein
TRBJ1-5 | TRBD1 | . | TRBV27 | TGTGCCAGCAGACCGGACAGGAGGAGCAATCAGCCCCAGCATTTT | CASRPDRRSNQPQHF
TRBJ2-7 | . | . | TRBV27 | TGTGCCAGCAGCCTGGCAGGGACGGGCGAGCAGTACTTC | CASSLAGTGEQYF
TRBJ2-1 | . | . | TRBV23-1 | TGCGCCAGCAGTCGAGTTGGGGGCTGCAATGAGCAGTTCTTC | CASSRVGGCNEQFF
TRBJ2-2 | TRBD1 | . | TRBV10-3 | TGTGCCATCAGTGAGGTTCAGGGGGAATACACCGGGGAGCTGTTTTTT | CAISEVQGEYTGELFF
TRBJ1-5 | . | . | TRBV6-5 | TGTGCCAGCAGCCTATCAGATCGGAGCAATCAGCCCCAGCATTTT | CASSLSDRSNQPQHF
TRBJ2-3 | TRBD1 | . | TRBV27 | TGTGCCAGCAGTGCTACCAAGAACAGGGGTTTAACGGTAGCAGATACGCAGTATTTT | CASSATKNRGLTVADTQYF
TRBJ2-1 | TRBD1 | . | TRBV5-1 | TGCGCCAGCAGCATCCGGGACAGCTCCTACAATGAGCAGTTCTTC | CASSIRDSSYNEQFF
TRBJ2-2 | . | . | TRBV27 | TGTGCCAGCAGGCCCGGGGTAGGGGGCACCGGGGAGCTGTTTTTT | CASRPGVGGTGELFF
TRBJ1-1 | . | . | TRBV4-1 | TGCGCCAGCAGCCAAGACGGTTACACTAACACTGAAGCTTTCTTT | CASSQDGYTNTEAFF
TRBJ2-7 | TRBD2 | once | TRBV7-8 | TGTGCCAGCAGCGAAAATAGCGGGAGCTCATGGGAGCAGTACTTC | CASSENSGSSWEQYF
TRBJ2-7 | TRBD2 | . | TRBV27 | TGTGCCAGCAGTTCCAACCCGCTAGCGGAGCAGGGTCACGAGCAGTACTTC | CASSSNPLAEQGHEQYF
TRBJ2-7 | TRBD1 | . | TRBV14 | TGTGCCAGCAGCCTGGGACAGGGTGGCTACGAGCAGTACTTC | CASSLGQGGYEQYF
TRBJ2-1 | TRBD2 | . | TRBV11-2 | TGTGCCAGCAGACGGCCAGCGGGGCCGCAAGCTGAGCAGTTCTTC | CASRRPAGPQAEQFF
TRBJ1-5 | TRBD1 | . | TRBV2 | TGTGCCAGCAGCGGACAGGGCACTCAGCCCCAGCATTTT | CASSGQGTQPQHF
TRBJ2-1 | . | . | TRBV11-3 | TGTGCCAGCAGCGAGTCCGTACGCACAGGTTACAATGAGCAGTTCTTC | CASSESVRTGYNEQFF
TRBJ2-1 | . | . | TRBV27 | TGTGCCAGCAGCCTGATTGGGGGGCGGAATGAGCAGTTCTTC | CASSLIGGRNEQFF
TRBJ2-5 | TRBD2 | once | TRBV27 | TGTGCCAGCAGTTTGACTAGCGGGAGTGAGACCCAGTACTTC | CASSLTSGSETQYF
TRBJ2-7 | . | . | TRBV4-1 | TGTGCCAGCAGCCAAGATGGTGAGTCCTACGAGCAGTACTTC | CASSQDGESYEQYF
TRBJ2-7 | TRBD1 | . | TRBV6-1 | TGTGCCAGTAAGGACAGGGGGGCTACCTACGAGCAGTACTTC | CASKDRGATYEQYF
TRBJ2-1 | . | . | TRBV9 | TGTGCCAGCAGCGTAGGCTCCTACAATGAGCAGTTCTTC | CASSVGSYNEQFF
TRBJ2-1 | TRBD2 | . | TRBV2 | TGTGCCAGCACCCCCCGGACTAGGGGACGTGATGATGAGCAGTTCTTC | CASTPRTRGRDDEQFF
TRBJ2-5 | . | . | TRBV11-1 | TGTGCCAGCAGCTTAGTTTGGAGTCAAGAGACCCAGTACTTC | CASSLVWSQETQYF
TRBJ2-1 | TRBD2 | . | TRBV9 | TGTGCCAGCAGCGTAGGTAGCGGGAGAGGTTACAATGAGCAGTTCTTC | CASSVGSGRGYNEQFF
TRBJ2-1 | TRBD2 | . | TRBV29-1 | TGCAGCGTTGTAGCGGGGGACAATGAGCAGTTCTTC | CSVVAGDNEQFF
TRBJ2-5 | TRBD2 | . | TRBV7-3 | TGTGCCAGCAGCCCTCTCTCTAGCGGCATAGAGACCCAGTACTTC | CASSPLSSGIETQYF
TRBJ2-2 | . | . | TRBV5-6 | TGTGCCAGCAGAGGCTTCAGGGATAACACCGGGGAGCTGTTTTTT | CASRGFRDNTGELFF
TRBJ2-7 | . | . | TRBV29-1 | TGCAGCGTTGAAGATCAAGGGGAGGACACAATCTACGAGCAGTACTTC | CSVEDQGEDTIYEQYF